This T cell receptor beta chain was captured in a study of CD4 T cells in relation to SARS-CoV-2 and coronaviruses (dated by TCRdb to the early 2020s). Study-wide context: In the ViraFEST assay, PBMCs were cultured with antigen for under 13 days, after which TCR beta CDR3s were sequenced to identify antigen-specific clonal expansions. An HIV-1 Nef peptide pool or a culture without peptide was used as the negative reference condition. Shared crossreactive spike epitopes were mapped to their HLA restriction using patient-derived lymphoblastoid cell lines. At the level of individual TCR clonotypes, the study evaluated whether memory CD4+ T cells crossreact between the spike proteins of SARS-CoV-2 and those of common cold coronaviruses. The Adaptive Biotechnologies TCR-sequencing kit was used to sequence samples from a few pre-COVID donors and the naive versus memory experiments, whereas other data were Illumina-based. Expansion assays from other donors in the study were sequenced with a different, Illumina-based TCR-beta assay.

The receptor library was made with the immunoSEQ multiplex PCR assay. On the authors' methods: Preprocessing removed nonproductive sequences and CDR3s not starting with C, not ending with F or W, or shorter than 7 amino acids. The MANAFEST web app was used to call antigen-specific clonotypes on the basis of expansion compared with the reference and with other culture wells. A clone counted as positive if significantly expanded in 2 of 3 replicate wells versus the reference culture at FDR below 0.05. To be called positive, a clone also had to show significant expansion compared with every other tandem well and an odds ratio greater than 5. After three terminal residues were trimmed from each end, CDR3 homology was quantified as pairwise Levenshtein distance using the stringdist R package. As stored in TCRdb, this immuneACCESS dataset retains in-frame rearrangements with V and J assigned. A fraction of the clones does not appear; measured against another copy, unresolved V genes explain less than half of the discrepancy, and the remainder lacks a known reason. V and J calls and clone size follow that table, whereas D and trimming were derived from the DNA. The sample data list some 26,000 clones, and 74% of these were observed just once. 20% to 25% of the sample rests with the top ten.

Overall study outcomes, separate from this receptor: Crossreactive clones showed significantly weaker SARS-CoV-2-driven expansion than monoreactive clones, consistent with antigenic imprinting. Memory CD4+ clonotypes crossrecognizing SARS-CoV-2 and at least one common cold coronavirus spike were found in roughly three fifths of donors. The study was limited by small numbers of patients and tested TCRs. Crossreactivity analysis was centred on spike protein, so crossreactivity against other viral proteins was not assessed. No donor contributed both pre-pandemic and post-infection samples, which limited tracing the source of pre-existing responses.

CD4+ T cells from unexposed donors were collected before the COVID-19 pandemic (2011-2018). Following 10 days of culture, the EasySep CD4+ T cell isolation kit was used to isolate CD4+ T cells. Unexposed donor CD4+ T cells were tested for reactivity to SARS-CoV-2 S and N and four common cold coronavirus spike pools, as cell number allowed. Each well held two million PBMCs cultured in IMDM containing around 5% human AB serum and approximately 9.3 IU/ml IL-2. Half of the culture medium was replaced with fresh IL-2-containing medium on days 3 and 7. Triplicate replicate wells were generally used for each peptide culture condition. Leukapheresis product for the unexposed donors was bought commercially. PBMCs were isolated from leukapheresis product or whole blood by Ficoll-Paque PLUS gradient centrifugation. PBMCs were either cryopreserved at -140 degrees C or used fresh in the expansion assay. The QIAamp Micro DNA Kit was used to extract genomic DNA from the CD4+ T cells.

Worth noting for this clone: What this receptor recognizes is not known. It has no much larger one-base neighbor in the sample; base qualities were not kept.

The CDR3 runs 13 amino acids, cysteine and phenylalanine included. Solely the CDR3 DNA is kept, with 39 bases framed from the first base. Trimming takes 3 bases from V and 7 bases from J, and the germline ends sit 13 bases apart. The germline V gene supplies CDR1 SQVTM and CDR2 ANQGSEA. The receptor comes from a human donor in good health. The V and J genes are TRBV29-1 and TRBJ2-4; TRBD2 is possibly the D segment (5 matching bases). The sample taken for sequencing was CD4+ T cells from PBMCs, cultured in vitro. The CDR3 reads CSVEEDQGNIQYF. At the DNA level, the sequence is TGCAGCGTTGAGGAGGACCAAGGGAACATTCAGTACTTC.